This T cell receptor (beta chain) emerged from a study of T cell repertoires in cytomegalovirus infection. Study results and limitations: Summed public TCR beta family frequency identified CMV carriers bearing the relevant HLA.

A single record per CDR3 protein comes from TCRdb applying MiXCR to the reads. This sample has about 490,000 distinct CDR3 sequences, with 11% found just once. Turning to this clonotype: Antigen: not known. Compared with germline, one end of the junction differs, possibly owing to a read error.

The germline V gene encodes CDR1 KGHSH and CDR2 LQKENI. The CDR3 contains 17 residues. The sequence was collected from a human donor in good health (CMV status not recorded). Some clones in this sample may be carry-over from other donors' samples. Sequencing was carried out using PBMCs. This chain connects TRBV18 to TRBJ1-3; TRBD1 is a possible D gene (5 bases). Here the CDR3 reads CTSSPRFTGSSGNTIYF. The CDR3 nucleotides read TGTACCAGCTCACCACGTTTCACAGGTTCCTCTGGAAACACCATATATTTT.